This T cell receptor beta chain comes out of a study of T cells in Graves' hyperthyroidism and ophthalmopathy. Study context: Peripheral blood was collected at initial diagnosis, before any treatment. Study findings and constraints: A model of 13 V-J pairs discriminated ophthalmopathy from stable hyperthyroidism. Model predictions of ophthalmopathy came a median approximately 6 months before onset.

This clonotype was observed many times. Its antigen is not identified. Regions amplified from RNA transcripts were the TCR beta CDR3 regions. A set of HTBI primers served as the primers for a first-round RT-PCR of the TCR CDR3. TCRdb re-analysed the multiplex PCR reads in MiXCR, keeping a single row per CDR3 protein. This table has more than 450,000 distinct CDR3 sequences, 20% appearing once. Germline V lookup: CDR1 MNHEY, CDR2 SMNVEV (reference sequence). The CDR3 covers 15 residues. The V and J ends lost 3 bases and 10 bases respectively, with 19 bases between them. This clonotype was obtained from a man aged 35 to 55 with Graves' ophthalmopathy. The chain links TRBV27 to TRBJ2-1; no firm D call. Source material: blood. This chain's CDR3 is CASSFLTALMSEQFF. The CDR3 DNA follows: TGTGCCAGCAGTTTCCTCACAGCTCTAATGTCGGAGCAGTTCTTC.